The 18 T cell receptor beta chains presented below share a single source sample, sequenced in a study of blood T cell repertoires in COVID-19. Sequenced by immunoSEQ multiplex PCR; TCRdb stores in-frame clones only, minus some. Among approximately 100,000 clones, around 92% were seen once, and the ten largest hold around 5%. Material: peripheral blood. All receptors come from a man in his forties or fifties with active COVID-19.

The CDR3 DNA sequence: TGCGCCAGCAGCCAAATTACAGGGGACACCGGGGAGCTGTTTTTT. Protein sequence: CASSQITGDTGELFF. V gene TRBV4-1 combines with J gene TRBJ2-2; 7 bases are shared with TRBD1. The germline V gene encodes CDR1 MGHRA and CDR2 YSYEKL. The CDR3 consists of 15 residues. J was trimmed by 3 bases and V by 2 bases; bases with no gene match: 3.

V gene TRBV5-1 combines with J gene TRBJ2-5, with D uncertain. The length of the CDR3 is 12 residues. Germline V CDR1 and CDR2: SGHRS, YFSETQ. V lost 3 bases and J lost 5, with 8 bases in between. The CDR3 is CASSSSLETQYF. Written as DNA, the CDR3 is TGCGCCAGCAGCTCCTCCCTGGAGACCCAGTACTTC.

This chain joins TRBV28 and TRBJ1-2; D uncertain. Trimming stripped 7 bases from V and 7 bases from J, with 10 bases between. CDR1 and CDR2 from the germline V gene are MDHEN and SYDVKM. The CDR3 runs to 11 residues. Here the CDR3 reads CASKFVGGYTF. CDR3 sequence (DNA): TGTGCCAGCAAATTCGTCGGTGGCTACACCTTC.

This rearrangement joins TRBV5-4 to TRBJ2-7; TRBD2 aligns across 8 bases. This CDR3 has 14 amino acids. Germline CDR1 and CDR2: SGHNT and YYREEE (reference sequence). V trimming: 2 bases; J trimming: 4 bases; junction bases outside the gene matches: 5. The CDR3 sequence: CASSFSGNPYEQYF. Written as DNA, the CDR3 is TGTGCCAGCAGCTTTAGCGGGAACCCTTACGAGCAGTACTTC.

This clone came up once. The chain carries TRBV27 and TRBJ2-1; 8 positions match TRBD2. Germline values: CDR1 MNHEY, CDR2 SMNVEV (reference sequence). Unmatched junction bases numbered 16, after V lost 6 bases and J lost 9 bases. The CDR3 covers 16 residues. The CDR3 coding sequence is TGTGCCAGCAGAACAATTAGCGGGACCACGGTTCGTGAGCAGTTCTTC. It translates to CASRTISGTTVREQFF.

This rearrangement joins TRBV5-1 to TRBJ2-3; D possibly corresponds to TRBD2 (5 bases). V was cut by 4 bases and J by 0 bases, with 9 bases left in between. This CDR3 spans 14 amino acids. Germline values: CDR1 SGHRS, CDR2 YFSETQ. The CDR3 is CASSGGPSTDTQYF. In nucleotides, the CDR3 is TGCGCCAGCAGCGGAGGACCGAGCACAGATACGCAGTATTTT. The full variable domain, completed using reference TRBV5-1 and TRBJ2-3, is KAGVTQTPRYLIKTRGQQVTLSCSPISGHRSVSWYQQTPGQGLQFLFEYFSETQRNKGNFPGRFSGRQFSNSRSEMNVSTLELGDSALYLCASSGGPSTDTQYFGPGTRLTVL.

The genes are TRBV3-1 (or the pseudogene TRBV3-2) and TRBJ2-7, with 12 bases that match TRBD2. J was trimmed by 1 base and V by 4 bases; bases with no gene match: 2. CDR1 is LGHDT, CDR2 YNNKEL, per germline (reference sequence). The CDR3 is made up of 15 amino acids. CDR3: CASSLGTSGSYEQYF. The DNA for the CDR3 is TGTGCCAGCAGCCTAGGGACTAGCGGGTCCTACGAGCAGTACTTC.

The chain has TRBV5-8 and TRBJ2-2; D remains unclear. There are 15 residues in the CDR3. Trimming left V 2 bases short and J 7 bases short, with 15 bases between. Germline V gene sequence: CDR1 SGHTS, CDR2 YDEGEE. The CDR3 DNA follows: TGTGCCAGCAGCTTAACCGGGTCTCATGTCGGGGAGCTGTTTTTT. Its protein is CASSLTGSHVGELFF.

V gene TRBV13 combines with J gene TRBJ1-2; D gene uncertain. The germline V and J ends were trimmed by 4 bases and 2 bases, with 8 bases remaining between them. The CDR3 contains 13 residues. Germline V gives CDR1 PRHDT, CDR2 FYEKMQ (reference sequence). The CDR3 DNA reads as TGTGCCAGCAGCTCCCGCGTCAACTATGGCTACACCTTC. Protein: CASSSRVNYGYTF.

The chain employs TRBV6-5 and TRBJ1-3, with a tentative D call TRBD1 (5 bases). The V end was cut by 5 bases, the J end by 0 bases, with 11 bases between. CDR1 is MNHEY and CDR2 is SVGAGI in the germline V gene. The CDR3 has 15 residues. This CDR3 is CASSQTVSSGNTIYF. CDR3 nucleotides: TGTGCCAGCAGTCAGACAGTTAGCTCTGGAAACACCATATATTTT.

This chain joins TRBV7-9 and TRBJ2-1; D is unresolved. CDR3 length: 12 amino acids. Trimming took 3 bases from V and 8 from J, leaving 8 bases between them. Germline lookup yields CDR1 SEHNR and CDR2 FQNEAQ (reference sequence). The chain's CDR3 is CASSFLPYEQFF. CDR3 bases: TGTGCCAGCAGCTTCCTCCCGTATGAGCAGTTCTTC.

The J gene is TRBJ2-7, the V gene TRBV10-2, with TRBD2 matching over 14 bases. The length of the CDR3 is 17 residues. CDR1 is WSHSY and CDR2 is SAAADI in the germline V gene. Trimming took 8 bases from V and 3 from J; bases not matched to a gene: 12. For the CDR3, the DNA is TGCGCCAGCCGAGGGACTAGCGGGAGAAAGGGCCACTACGAGCAGTACTTC. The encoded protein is CASRGTSGRKGHYEQYF.

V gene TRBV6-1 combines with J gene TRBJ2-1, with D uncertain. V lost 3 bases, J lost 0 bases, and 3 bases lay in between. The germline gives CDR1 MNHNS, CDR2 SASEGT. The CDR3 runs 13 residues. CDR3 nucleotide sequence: TGTGCCAGCAGTGACCGCTCCTACAATGAGCAGTTCTTC. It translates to CASSDRSYNEQFF.

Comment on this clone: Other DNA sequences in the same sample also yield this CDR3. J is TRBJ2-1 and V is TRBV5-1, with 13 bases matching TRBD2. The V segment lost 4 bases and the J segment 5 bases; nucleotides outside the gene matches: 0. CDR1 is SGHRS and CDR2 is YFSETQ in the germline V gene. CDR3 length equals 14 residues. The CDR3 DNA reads TGCGCCAGCAGCGGGACTAGCGGGAACAATGAGCAGTTCTTC. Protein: CASSGTSGNNEQFF.

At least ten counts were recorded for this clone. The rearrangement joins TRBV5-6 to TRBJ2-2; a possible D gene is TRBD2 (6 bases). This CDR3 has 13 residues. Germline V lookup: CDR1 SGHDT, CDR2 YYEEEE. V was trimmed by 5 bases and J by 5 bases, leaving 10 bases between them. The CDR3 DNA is TGTGCCAGCAGAGGGAGGAGAACCGGGGAGCTGTTTTTT. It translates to CASRGRRTGELFF. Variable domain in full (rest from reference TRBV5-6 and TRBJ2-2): DAGVTQSPTHLIKTRGQQVTLRCSPKSGHDTVSWYQQALGQGPQFIFQYYEEEERQRGNFPDRFSGHQFPNYSSELNVNALLLGDSALYLCASRGRRTGELFFGEGSRLTVL.

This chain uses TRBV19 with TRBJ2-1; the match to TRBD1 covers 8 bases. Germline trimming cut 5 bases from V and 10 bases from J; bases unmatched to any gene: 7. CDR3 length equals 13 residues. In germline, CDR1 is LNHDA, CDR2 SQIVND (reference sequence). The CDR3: CASSADRVREQFF. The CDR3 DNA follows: TGTGCCAGTAGTGCGGACAGGGTTCGGGAGCAGTTCTTC.

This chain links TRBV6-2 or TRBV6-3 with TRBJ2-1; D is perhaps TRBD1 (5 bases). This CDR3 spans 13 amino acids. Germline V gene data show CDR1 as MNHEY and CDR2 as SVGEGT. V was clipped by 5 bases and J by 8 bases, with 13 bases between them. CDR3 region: CASSNPGWDEQFF. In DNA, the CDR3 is TGTGCCAGCAGTAACCCAGGGTGGGATGAGCAGTTCTTC.

The CDR3 DNA reads as TGTGCCAGCATCCACTCAGGGGGCCCGGACTATGGCTACACCTTC. Translation gives CASIHSGGPDYGYTF. The chain combines TRBV28 with TRBJ1-2; 8 bases match TRBD1. Germline CDR1 is MDHEN and CDR2 is SYDVKM. The CDR3 has 15 amino acids. Trimming cost V 7 bases and J 3 bases; bases outside gene matches: 10.